The clone carrying this T cell receptor (beta chain) showed up just a few times. Its specificity is not known. The CDR3 contains 13 residues. Trimming left V 4 bases short and J 5 bases short, with 12 bases between. Per the germline V gene, CDR1 is SGDLS and CDR2 is YYNGEE. The record originates from a study of beta chain features in type 1 diabetes. Isolated RNA was reverse transcribed in full, so expressed TCRB transcripts were sequenced. Method: immunoSEQ multiplex PCR; TCRdb's copy keeps in-frame clones and lacks some. Of hundreds of thousands of clones listed, roughly 13% were seen once; the top ten hold just under 0.04%. Study observations and caveats: Type 1 diabetes patients showed fewer insertions and more deletions at VDJ junctions. In all four CD4+ subsets, TCRB CDR3 length was significantly, moderately reduced in type 1 diabetes.

The receptor was derived from a man aged 18 to 35 with type 1 diabetes. Sequenced material: naive CD4+ T cells from blood. The chain links TRBV9 to TRBJ2-5; D is tentatively TRBD1 or TRBD2 (5 bases each). The CDR3 DNA reads TGTGCCAGCAGCTTGCAATGGGGGGAGACCCAGTACTTC. Translating it yields CASSLQWGETQYF.